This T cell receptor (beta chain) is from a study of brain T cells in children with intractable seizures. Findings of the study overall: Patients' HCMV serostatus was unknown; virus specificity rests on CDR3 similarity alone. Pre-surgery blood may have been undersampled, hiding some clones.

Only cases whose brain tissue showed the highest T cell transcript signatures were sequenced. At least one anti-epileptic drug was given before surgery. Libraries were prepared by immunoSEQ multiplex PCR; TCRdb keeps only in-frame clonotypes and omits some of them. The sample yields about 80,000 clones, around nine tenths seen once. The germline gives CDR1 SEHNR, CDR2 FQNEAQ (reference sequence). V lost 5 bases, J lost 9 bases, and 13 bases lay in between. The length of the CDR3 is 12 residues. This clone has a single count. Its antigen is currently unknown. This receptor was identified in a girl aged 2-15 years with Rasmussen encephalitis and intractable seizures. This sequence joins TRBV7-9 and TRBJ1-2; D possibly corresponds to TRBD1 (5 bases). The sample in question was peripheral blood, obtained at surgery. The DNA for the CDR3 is TGTGCCAGCAGCCCTCGGACGGGACGCTACACCTTC. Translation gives CASSPRTGRYTF.